This T cell receptor (beta chain) was found in a study of blood T cell repertoires in COVID-19. Study details: PBMCs, B-cell-depleted T cells, or T cells were the source of the cDNA or gDNA that made up the material.

Original handling: From reference gene primer amplification, estimates of nucleated cell counts were derived. Assay used: immunoSEQ multiplex PCR; TCRdb lists only in-frame clones, some missing. The DNA was the basis for D and trimming; V, J and clone size are from that table. The table records roughly 140,000 clones, 80% of them present only once. The CDR3 extends over 15 amino acids. Trimming took 2 bases from V and 7 from J, leaving 17 bases between them. Looked up from germline, CDR1 is MGHDK and CDR2 is SYGVNS. V and J are TRBV25-1 and TRBJ1-1; TRBD1 might be the D (5 bases). The sequence was obtained from a man in his 70s who had recovered from COVID-19. The sequenced material came from peripheral blood. The CDR3 sequence: CASSEGATLGGEAFF. In nucleotides, the CDR3 is TGTGCCAGCAGTGAAGGAGCCACCCTGGGGGGTGAAGCTTTCTTT.